A single sample is the source of the 7 T cell receptor beta chains below, sequenced in a study of CD8 T cell repertoires and HIV-1 epitope variants. Assay: immunoSEQ multiplex PCR; the TCRdb copy retains only in-frame clones and omits some. The repertoire holds around 6,400 clones, with 60% to 75% as singletons. These receptors have no identified antigens. The sample comprised cultured CD8+ T cells derived from PBMCs. These receptors were taken from a male donor with HIV.

This chain links TRBV2 with TRBJ2-1; D unclear. Trimming removed 7 bases from V and 0 bases from J, with 13 bases in between. The CDR3 loop spans 15 amino acids. CDR1 and CDR2 from the germline V gene are SNHLY and FYNNEI. The CDR3 DNA reads TGTGCCAGCATCCGCCGGGCGAGCTCCTACAATGAGCAGTTCTTC. Translated: CASIRRASSYNEQFF.

The J gene is TRBJ2-1, the V gene TRBV29-1; 11 nucleotides match TRBD2. V lost 8 bases and J lost 7; bases outside the gene matches: 7. The germline V gene has CDR1 SQVTM and CDR2 ANQGSEA. This CDR3 spans 13 amino acids. CDR3 sequence (DNA): TGCAGCCCCTACTTAGCGGGAGGGAATGAGCAGTTCTTC. This sequence encodes CSPYLAGGNEQFF.

V usage is TRBV6-5 and J usage is TRBJ2-1; D may be TRBD2 (5 bases). The V gene lost 0 bases and the J gene lost 2 bases, with 8 bases spanning the gap. The CDR3 is 15 residues long. Germline CDR1 reads MNHEY; CDR2 reads SVGAGI. The CDR3 loop is CASSYSGVAYNEQFF. In DNA form, the CDR3 reads TGTGCCAGCAGTTACTCGGGAGTCGCCTACAATGAGCAGTTCTTC.

The chain employs TRBV14 and TRBJ2-7; D unresolved. This CDR3 is built from 14 residues. In germline, CDR1 is SGHDN, CDR2 FVKESK. Trimming removed 6 bases at V and 6 bases at J, with 18 bases between. The CDR3 protein is CASRPNLQLGEQYF. CDR3 coding DNA: TGTGCCAGCAGGCCCAATCTTCAATTGGGCGAGCAGTACTTC.

This chain joins TRBV29-1 and TRBJ2-7; 8 bases match TRBD2. Germline V gene sequence: CDR1 SQVTM, CDR2 ANQGSEA. This CDR3 contains 14 residues. After removal of 4 bases from V and 0 bases from J, the junction contained 5 bases not matched to a gene. The CDR3 region has the DNA TGCAGCGTTGTCTACAGCGGGAGCTCCTACGAGCAGTACTTC. The encoded protein is CSVVYSGSSYEQYF.

This clone was found a few times. V usage is TRBV5-4 and J usage is TRBJ1-5; D is possibly TRBD1 (5 bases). This CDR3 is 13 amino acids long. Per the germline V gene, CDR1 is SGHNT and CDR2 is YYREEE (reference sequence). V was trimmed by 0 bases and J by 6 bases, leaving 7 bases between them. The CDR3 loop reads CASSLEGSQPQHF. In DNA form, the CDR3 reads TGTGCCAGCAGCTTGGAGGGGAGTCAGCCCCAGCATTTT.

CDR3 region: CASSSRTSGIVGDEQFF. The CDR3, as DNA: TGTGCCAGCAGTTCAAGGACTAGCGGGATTGTGGGCGATGAGCAGTTCTTC. J is TRBJ2-1 and V is TRBV28; 12 bases match TRBD2. Germline V gene lookup returns CDR1 MDHEN and CDR2 SYDVKM. J lost 8 bases, V lost 4 bases, and 12 bases had no gene match. CDR3 length: 17 amino acids.